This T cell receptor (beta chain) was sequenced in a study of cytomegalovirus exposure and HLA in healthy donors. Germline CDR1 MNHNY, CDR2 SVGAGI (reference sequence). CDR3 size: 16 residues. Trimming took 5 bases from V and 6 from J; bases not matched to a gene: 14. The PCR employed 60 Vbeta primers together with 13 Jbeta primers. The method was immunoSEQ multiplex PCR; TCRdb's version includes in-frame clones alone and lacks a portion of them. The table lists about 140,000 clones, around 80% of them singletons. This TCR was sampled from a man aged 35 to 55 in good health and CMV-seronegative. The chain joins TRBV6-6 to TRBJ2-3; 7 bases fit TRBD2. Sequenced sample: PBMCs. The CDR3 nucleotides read TGTGCCAGCAGTAAAGGGAATGTGGGAGGGCGTGATACGCAGTATTTT. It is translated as CASSKGNVGGRDTQYF.